What follows are 19 T cell receptor beta chains derived from one specimen sequenced in a study of memory CD4+ T cells and cytomegalovirus serostatus. The sort gate was single viable CD3+CD4+CD8-CD45RO+ cells for memory CD4+ T cells. Generated by immunoSEQ multiplex PCR, the TCRdb table keeps only in-frame clones and is missing some. The table records approximately 50,000 clones, 60% to 75% of them present only once. Sequencing input: memory CD4+ T cells from blood. The receptors derive from an adult in good health and CMV-seropositive.

This clone showed up just a few times. The chain uses TRBV11-3 and TRBJ1-2, with 7 bases matching TRBD1. Germline V gives CDR1 SGHNT, CDR2 YENEEA. V gave up 6 bases and J gave up 6 bases; unmatched junction bases: 7. CDR3 length: 13 amino acids. CDR3 coding DNA: TGTGCCAGCAGACCCAGACAGGGTGATGGCTACACCTTC. Translated: CASRPRQGDGYTF.

The gene calls are TRBV7-2 and TRBJ2-7; D not certain. CDR1 is SGHTA and CDR2 is FQGNSA in the germline V gene. The V end was cut by 1 base, the J end by 0 bases, with 13 bases between. CDR3 length: 16 residues. Here the CDR3 reads CASSLVGSPSSYEQYF. The DNA for the CDR3 is TGTGCCAGCAGCTTAGTTGGGTCTCCAAGCTCCTACGAGCAGTACTTC.

There are a few counts of this clone. This rearrangement joins TRBV27 to TRBJ1-1, with a possible D match to TRBD1 (6 bases). CDR3 length: 15 residues. The germline V and J ends were trimmed by 6 bases and 3 bases, with 17 bases remaining between them. The germline gives CDR1 MNHEY, CDR2 SMNVEV (reference sequence). This CDR3 reads CASRGGTTPHTEAFF. For the CDR3, the DNA is TGTGCCAGCAGGGGGGGCACGACCCCCCACACTGAAGCTTTCTTT.

The chain is built from TRBV7-2 and TRBJ2-1; no reliable D call. With 4 bases removed from V and 9 bases from J, the gap between germline ends came to 19 bases. The germline V gene has CDR1 SGHTA and CDR2 FQGNSA. The CDR3 sequence is 15 residues long. CDR3 DNA: TGTGCCAGCAGCTCCTCGGTGTCTATATCAGGTGAGCAGTTCTTC. It translates to CASSSSVSISGEQFF.

The gene calls are TRBV5-1 and TRBJ2-1; 7 bases line up with TRBD2. V gave up 7 bases and J gave up 1 base; unmatched junction bases: 5. The CDR3 spans 14 residues. The germline gives CDR1 SGHRS, CDR2 YFSETQ. The CDR3 here is CASGLGFSYNEQFF. In nucleotides, the CDR3 is TGCGCCAGCGGACTAGGTTTTTCCTACAATGAGCAGTTCTTC.

This clone ranks as medium-sized. This chain connects TRBV7-2 to TRBJ2-2; D call uncertain. V lost 8 bases and J lost 6, with 16 bases in between. CDR3 length: 14 residues. In germline, CDR1 is SGHTA, CDR2 FQGNSA. CDR3 nucleotide sequence: TGTGCCAGCGAATCGCCGGGTGCGGCCGGGGAGCTGTTTTTT. This gives the protein CASESPGAAGELFF. Based on the CDR3 plus reference TRBV7-2 and TRBJ2-2, the full variable domain is GAGVSQSPSNKVTEKGKDVELRCDPISGHTALYWYRQSLGQGLEFLIYFQGNSAPDKSGLPSDRFSAERTGGSVSTLTIQRTQQEDSAVYLCASESPGAAGELFFGEGSRLTVL.

The rearrangement links TRBV7-2 to TRBJ1-5, with 10 bases that match TRBD1. The trim removed 5 bases at V and 7 bases at J, leaving 11 bases unmatched. From germline, CDR1 is SGHTA and CDR2 FQGNSA. The CDR3 totals 16 residues. CDR3 nucleotides: TGTGCCAGCAGCCCCGGGACAGGGGTGGTTAGGCAGCCCCAGCATTTT. Translation gives CASSPGTGVVRQPQHF.

This clone was recorded a few times. V is TRBV5-6 and J is TRBJ1-5; D is ambiguous. Trimming pared 0 bases from V and 0 bases from J, leaving 7 bases between. CDR3 size: 15 residues. Germline CDR1 and CDR2: SGHDT and YYEEEE. The CDR3 nucleotides are TGTGCCAGCAGCTTGGGCCTTAATAGCAATCAGCCCCAGCATTTT. This gives the protein CASSLGLNSNQPQHF.

This clone occurred once. The germline gene is not matched at one end of the junction; a read error may be the cause. The chain combines TRBV7-2 with TRBJ1-1; a weak D match, TRBD1 (5 bases). CDR1 and CDR2 (germline): SGHTA, FQGNSA. The CDR3 extends over 14 amino acids. CDR3 in amino acids: CASSQVADTTEAFF. The CDR3 region has the DNA TGCGCCAGCAGCCAAGTGGCGGACACCACTGAAGCTTTCTTT.

The V call is TRBV6-1, the J call TRBJ1-1; no reliable D call. V was shortened by 7 bases and J by 0 bases, with 15 bases between the two germline ends. The germline gives CDR1 MNHNS, CDR2 SASEGT. The CDR3 is 15 residues long. The CDR3 is CASISFLQMNTEAFF. DNA for the CDR3: TGTGCCAGCATAAGTTTCCTACAAATGAACACTGAAGCTTTCTTT.

The J gene is TRBJ1-1, the V gene TRBV28, with 9 nucleotides matching TRBD1. Germline CDR1 and CDR2: MDHEN and SYDVKM. The length of the CDR3 is 16 residues. V lost 8 bases and J lost 6; bases outside the gene matches: 16. CDR3 sequence (DNA): TGTGCCAGCCGCGACTACTCCGGGACAGGGCTGTCTGAAGCTTTCTTT. Translated, it gives CASRDYSGTGLSEAFF. Combining the CDR3 with reference TRBV28 and TRBJ1-1 gives the whole variable domain DVKVTQSSRYLVKRTGEKVFLECVQDMDHENMFWYRQDPGLGLRLIYFSYDVKMKEKGDIPEGYSVSREKKERFSLILESASTNQTSMYLCASRDYSGTGLSEAFFGQGTRLTVV.

The CDR3 sequence: CASSMVGQVETQYF. CDR3 in DNA: TGTGCCAGTAGTATGGTGGGCCAGGTGGAGACCCAGTACTTC. The chain combines TRBV19 with TRBJ2-5; no definite D call. This CDR3 region has 14 residues. Germline lookup yields CDR1 LNHDA and CDR2 SQIVND (reference sequence). The V end was cut by 3 bases, the J end by 5 bases, with 13 bases between.

V is TRBV7-6 and J is TRBJ2-1, with 7 bases matching TRBD2. V was clipped by 4 bases and J by 6 bases; unmatched bases: 9. This CDR3 contains 15 residues. Germline CDR1 reads SGHVS; CDR2 reads FNYEAQ. The CDR3 reads CASSWGNGRFNEQFF. In DNA, the CDR3 is TGTGCCAGCAGCTGGGGGAACGGGAGGTTCAATGAGCAGTTCTTC.

V gene TRBV6-5 combines with J gene TRBJ2-6, with D unclear. The germline CDR1 and CDR2 sequences are MNHEY and SVGAGI. The CDR3 consists of 12 residues. The V gene lost 8 bases and the J gene lost 1 base, with 3 bases spanning the gap. CDR3 sequence reads: CASLSGANVLTF. Here the CDR3 DNA reads TGTGCCAGCCTATCTGGGGCCAACGTCCTGACTTTC.

This sequence joins TRBV7-6 and TRBJ2-1; 11 positions agree with TRBD2. The CDR3 is 15 amino acids. The germline V gene encodes CDR1 SGHVS and CDR2 FNYEAQ. V lost 4 bases to trimming and J lost 6 bases; unmatched junction nucleotides: 5. CDR3 in amino acids: CASSSTSGRGNEQFF. CDR3 DNA sequence: TGTGCCAGCAGCTCTACTAGCGGGAGAGGCAATGAGCAGTTCTTC. Complete variable domain (other parts from reference TRBV7-6 and TRBJ2-1): GAGVSQSPRYKVTKRGQDVALRCDPISGHVSLYWYRQALGQGPEFLTYFNYEAQQDKSGLPNDRFSAERPEGSISTLTIQRTEQRDSAMYRCASSSTSGRGNEQFFGPGTRLTVL.

This chain joins TRBV7-2 and TRBJ1-5; no clear D. This CDR3 comprises 13 residues. V was pared by 0 bases and J by 5 bases, with 5 bases between. Per germline, CDR1 SGHTA and CDR2 FQGNSA. The CDR3 bases are TGTGCCAGCAGCTTAGCGCGGTATCAGCCCCAGCATTTT. It is translated as CASSLARYQPQHF.

V and J are TRBV28 and TRBJ1-1; the D is unclear. V lost 3 bases, J lost 8 bases, and 16 bases lay in between. The CDR3 loop spans 14 amino acids. The germline CDR1 and CDR2 sequences are MDHEN and SYDVKM. The CDR3 DNA reads TGTGCCAGCAGTTTGTCGGAGCCGGTCTACGAAGCTTTCTTT. Translation: CASSLSEPVYEAFF. The complete variable domain, with remaining parts taken from reference TRBV28 and TRBJ1-1, reads DVKVTQSSRYLVKRTGEKVFLECVQDMDHENMFWYRQDPGLGLRLIYFSYDVKMKEKGDIPEGYSVSREKKERFSLILESASTNQTSMYLCASSLSEPVYEAFFGQGTRLTVV.

The DNA for the CDR3 is TGTGCCAGCAGCTTGGGACAGCTCAATCAGCCCCAGCATTTT. This codes for CASSLGQLNQPQHF. The chain is built from TRBV5-8 and TRBJ1-5; maybe TRBD1 (5 bases). Per germline, CDR1 SGHTS and CDR2 YDEGEE. V was trimmed by 0 bases and J by 3 bases, leaving 7 bases between them. This CDR3 is built from 14 residues.

The chain couples TRBV7-6 to TRBJ2-3, with 7 positions matching TRBD1. This CDR3 contains 14 residues. CDR1 is SGHVS, CDR2 FNYEAQ, per germline. V lost 3 bases to trimming and J lost 6 bases; unmatched junction nucleotides: 6. The CDR3 sequence is CASSLATGDDTQYF. Here the CDR3 DNA reads TGTGCCAGCAGCTTGGCCACAGGGGACGATACGCAGTATTTT.